The 27 T cell receptor beta chains presented below share a single source sample, sequenced in a study of T cells in localized non-small cell lung cancer. The repertoire was sequenced with immunoSEQ multiplex PCR; TCRdb's copy has only in-frame clones and lacks some. The sample has around 9,600 clones; 92% are singletons. Sequencing was performed on peripheral blood, taken before any cancer treatment. These receptors were collected from a woman aged 40 to 75 with stage I squamous cell lung carcinoma.

The J gene is TRBJ1-3, the V gene TRBV5-1; 7 nucleotides match TRBD1. The CDR3 runs 19 residues. The V and J ends lost 0 bases and 0 bases, in that order; junction bases with no gene match: 12. Germline V gene data show CDR1 as SGHRS and CDR2 as YFSETQ. The chain's CDR3 is CASSLGGGRSSLSGNTIYF. The CDR3 nucleotides read TGCGCCAGCAGCTTGGGAGGGGGCAGGAGCTCTCTCTCTGGAAACACCATATATTTT.

V gene TRBV4-2 combines with J gene TRBJ1-2, with D possibly matching TRBD1 (6 bases). CDR1 and CDR2 (germline): LGHNA, YNFKEQ. The CDR3 sequence is 15 residues long. With 5 bases removed from V and 10 bases from J, the gap between germline ends came to 23 bases. In DNA form, the CDR3 reads TGTGCCAGCAGCAGGGGACTAGGGGGGCAAGGGACCTACACCTTC. Translating gives CASSRGLGGQGTYTF.

The V gene is TRBV9, the J gene TRBJ1-2; TRBD1 might be the D (5 bases). CDR3 length equals 14 residues. Germline CDR1 SGDLS, CDR2 YYNGEE. V lost 0 bases and J lost 9, with 15 bases in between. The CDR3 coding sequence is TGTGCCAGCAGCGTAGAGGGGTTTGCAGGGCGCTACACCTTC. Translated, it gives CASSVEGFAGRYTF.

The chain couples TRBV6-5 to TRBJ2-7; 10 bases agree with TRBD1. The CDR3 is made up of 15 amino acids. Germline loops: CDR1 MNHEY, CDR2 SVGAGI. V lost 6 bases and J lost 6; bases outside the gene matches: 11. The CDR3, as DNA: TGTGCCAGCAGCCCCAACCGGGACAGGGGTAGCGAGCAGTACTTC. Residues: CASSPNRDRGSEQYF.

The chain links TRBV5-1 to TRBJ2-1, with D uncertain. V shed 0 bases and J shed 3 bases, with 13 bases lying between them. Germline V lookup: CDR1 SGHRS, CDR2 YFSETQ. The CDR3 totals 16 residues. CDR3 region: CASSLDGSWVYNEQFF. The CDR3 nucleotides are TGCGCCAGCAGCTTGGATGGTAGTTGGGTCTACAATGAGCAGTTCTTC.

The V call is TRBV7-9, the J call TRBJ1-1; D gene ambiguous. The V and J ends lost 3 bases and 3 bases respectively, with 8 bases between them. The CDR3 contains 13 residues. CDR1 is SEHNR and CDR2 is FQNEAQ in the germline V gene (reference sequence). CDR3 in amino acids: CASSFVTDTEAFF. CDR3 nucleotides: TGTGCCAGCAGCTTCGTAACGGACACTGAAGCTTTCTTT.

This chain joins TRBV11-2 and TRBJ2-7; possibly TRBD1 or TRBD2 for D (5 bases each). CDR1 SGHAT and CDR2 FQNNGV come from the germline V gene. V was cut by 1 base and J by 7 bases, with 11 bases left in between. This CDR3 has 13 amino acids. The CDR3 loop reads CASSLGGVGEQYF. The CDR3 DNA reads TGTGCCAGCAGCTTAGGAGGGGTGGGTGAGCAGTACTTC.

The V and J genes are TRBV6-5 and TRBJ1-1; TRBD1 is a possible D gene (5 bases). V dropped 2 bases and J dropped 7 bases, with 11 bases sitting between them. The CDR3 is 13 residues long. Per the germline V gene, CDR1 is MNHEY and CDR2 is SVGAGI. Here the CDR3 DNA reads TGTGCCAGCAGTTACCTCCGGGGGGGTGAAGCTTTCTTT. This codes for CASSYLRGGEAFF.

This clone is a singleton in its sample. The chain employs TRBV10-2 and TRBJ2-1; the D gene is possibly TRBD2 (6 bases). The CDR3 is 14 residues long. Germline V lookup: CDR1 WSHSY, CDR2 SAAADI. The V end was cut by 7 bases, the J end by 10 bases, with 20 bases between. The CDR3 DNA is TGCGCCAGCATAGGCGGGGCCTCAAGGAGAGAGCAGTTCTTC. This sequence encodes CASIGGASRREQFF.

The chain couples TRBV6-5 to TRBJ1-6; weak D call: TRBD1 (5 bases). With 4 bases removed from V and 9 bases from J, the gap between germline ends came to 13 bases. The germline CDR1 and CDR2 sequences are MNHEY and SVGAGI. This CDR3 comprises 14 residues. CDR3 in amino acids: CASSWGRDGSPLHF. The CDR3 DNA is TGTGCCAGCAGTTGGGGCAGGGATGGTTCACCCCTCCACTTT.

The rearrangement links TRBV5-5 to TRBJ1-2, with TRBD1 identical over 7 bases. This CDR3 spans 14 amino acids. The V and J ends lost 0 bases and 8 bases, in that order; junction bases with no gene match: 7. Germline lookup yields CDR1 SGHKS and CDR2 YYEKEE (reference sequence). CDR3: CASSLADRVNGYTF. The CDR3 nucleotides are TGTGCCAGCAGCTTGGCCGACAGGGTTAACGGCTACACCTTC.

The V gene is TRBV7-9, the J gene TRBJ1-2; no clear D. Per the germline V gene, CDR1 is SEHNR and CDR2 is FQNEAQ (reference sequence). Trimming cost V 3 bases and J 4 bases, with 9 bases left between them. The CDR3 contains 13 residues. CDR3 DNA: TGTGCCAGCAGCTTGGGCTCCCTCTATGGCTACACCTTC. This codes for CASSLGSLYGYTF.

The CDR3 nucleotides read TGCAGCGTTGCGGGAGGGTCTGGAAACACCATATATTTT. It specifies CSVAGGSGNTIYF. The chain uses TRBV29-1 and TRBJ1-3; D is ambiguous. The germline CDR1 and CDR2 sequences are SQVTM and ANQGSEA. Trimming removed 4 bases from V and 1 base from J, with 8 bases in between. There are 13 residues in the CDR3. Based on the CDR3 plus reference TRBV29-1 and TRBJ1-3, the full variable domain is SAVISQKPSRDICQRGTSLTIQCQVDSQVTMMFWYRQQPGQSLTLIATANQGSEATYESGFVIDKFPISRPNLTFSTLTVSNMSPEDSSIYLCSVAGGSGNTIYFGEGSWLTVV.

The rearrangement links TRBV29-1 to TRBJ2-5; 10 bases are a match to TRBD1. Germline lookup yields CDR1 SQVTM and CDR2 ANQGSEA. The J segment lost 7 bases and the V segment lost 6 bases, leaving 8 bases of the junction unmatched. The CDR3 contains 13 residues. This CDR3 is CSVPGQGVGTQYF. The CDR3 nucleotides read TGCAGCGTCCCCGGACAGGGGGTTGGGACCCAGTACTTC.

This clone was found once. The J gene is TRBJ1-2, the V gene TRBV2; 8 positions agree with TRBD1. The V and J ends lost 6 bases and 5 bases, in that order; junction bases with no gene match: 2. CDR3 length equals 12 residues. The germline CDR1 and CDR2 sequences are SNHLY and FYNNEI. The CDR3 nucleotides read TGTGCCAGCAGACAGGGGGGATATGGCTACACCTTC. It is translated as CASRQGGYGYTF.

This chain connects TRBV27 to TRBJ2-5, with 12 bases that match TRBD2. Germline V gene data show CDR1 as MNHEY and CDR2 as SMNVEV (reference sequence). This CDR3 has 17 amino acids. V dropped 2 bases and J dropped 5; count of bases not matched to a gene: 9. CDR3 residues: CASSLGASGGARETQYF. The CDR3 coding sequence is TGTGCCAGCAGTTTAGGGGCTAGCGGGGGGGCTCGGGAGACCCAGTACTTC.

J is TRBJ1-6 and V is TRBV2; D call uncertain. The CDR3 length is 16 residues. Trimming left V 7 bases short and J 9 bases short, with 22 bases between. Germline V CDR1 and CDR2: SNHLY, FYNNEI. The CDR3 bases are TGTGCCAGCACCCCGCCGCTTGGATTTCCAACTTCACCCCTCCACTTT. Protein product: CASTPPLGFPTSPLHF.

This chain connects TRBV7-2 to TRBJ2-2; 11 nucleotides line up with TRBD1. The CDR3 spans 15 residues. V gave up 5 bases and J gave up 6 bases; unmatched junction bases: 5. Germline V lookup: CDR1 SGHTA, CDR2 FQGNSA. The CDR3 nucleotides read TGTGCCAGCAGCCGGGACAGGGGGAGGCCCGGGGAGCTGTTTTTT. Amino acid sequence: CASSRDRGRPGELFF.

The CDR3, as DNA: TGTGCCAGCAGCTTGGCCGGGACAGGTCTTTCCTACGAGCAGTACTTC. Its protein product is CASSLAGTGLSYEQYF. The rearrangement links TRBV5-4 to TRBJ2-7, with TRBD1 identical over 8 bases. Germline assignment: CDR1 SGHNT and CDR2 YYREEE (reference sequence). CDR3 length equals 16 residues. V was pared by 0 bases and J by 1 base, with 6 bases of the junction left unmatched.

The rearrangement joins TRBV9 to TRBJ1-3, with no clear D. Germline V lookup: CDR1 SGDLS, CDR2 YYNGEE. Deletions cut 4 bases from V and 2 bases from J, with 19 bases between. This CDR3 has 17 amino acids. The CDR3 coding sequence is TGTGCCAGCAGCCTCTCTCCCCACCGTGAACCTGGAAACACCATATATTTT. Translating gives CASSLSPHREPGNTIYF. Variable domain in full (rest from reference TRBV9 and TRBJ1-3): DSGVTQTPKHLITATGQRVTLRCSPRSGDLSVYWYQQSLDQGLQFLIQYYNGEERAKGNILERFSAQQFPDLHSELNLSSLELGDSALYFCASSLSPHREPGNTIYFGEGSWLTVV.

With regard to this clone: This sample includes further DNA sequences coding for the same CDR3. The rearrangement links TRBV4-3 to TRBJ1-5, with D unclear. CDR3 size: 13 residues. V lost 3 bases and J lost 6, with 9 bases in between. Per the germline V gene, CDR1 is LGHNA and CDR2 is YSLEER. The CDR3 DNA reads as TGCGCCAGCAGCCAGGATAAGGGTCAGCCCCAGCATTTT. Residues: CASSQDKGQPQHF.

The J gene is TRBJ1-5, the V gene TRBV2; no firm D call. Germline CDR1 and CDR2: SNHLY and FYNNEI. V was clipped by 3 bases and J by 6 bases, with 18 bases between them. The CDR3 spans 16 residues. As DNA, the CDR3 is TGTGCCAGCAGTGACGTTCGGACCCGATCGGGTCAGCCCCAGCATTTT. Translating gives CASSDVRTRSGQPQHF.

This chain joins TRBV7-2 and TRBJ1-3, with TRBD1 matching over 8 bases. Germline V CDR1 and CDR2: SGHTA, FQGNSA. The V gene end was trimmed by 6 bases and the J gene end by 7 bases; junction bases not matched to a gene: 5. This CDR3 has 13 amino acids. CDR3 DNA sequence: TGTGCCAGCAGGCGACAGGGGCGTAACACCATATATTTT. Its translation: CASRRQGRNTIYF.

The CDR3 DNA reads as TGTGCCAGCAGGCCAGGACAGGGAGTCAATTCACCCCTCCACTTT. This codes for CASRPGQGVNSPLHF. This chain uses TRBV7-8 with TRBJ1-6; TRBD1 matches at 8 bases. In germline, CDR1 is SGHVS, CDR2 FQNEAQ. V was pared by 6 bases and J by 7 bases, with 8 bases of the junction left unmatched. The CDR3 runs to 15 residues.

V usage is TRBV5-4 and J usage is TRBJ2-5, with D hard to call. Trimming pared 0 bases from V and 5 bases from J, leaving 11 bases between. There are 14 residues in the CDR3. Looked up from germline, CDR1 is SGHNT and CDR2 is YYREEE (reference sequence). The CDR3 DNA follows: TGTGCCAGCAGCTTGGGACTTGGTAGGGAGACCCAGTACTTC. This codes for CASSLGLGRETQYF.

This clone was seen a single time. The chain is built from TRBV6-5 and TRBJ2-1, with 10 bases aligning to TRBD2. The CDR3 is 14 amino acids. Germline values: CDR1 MNHEY, CDR2 SVGAGI. Trimming took 6 bases from V and 8 from J; bases not matched to a gene: 7. The CDR3 here is CASRQSGGAHEQFF. The CDR3 DNA reads as TGTGCCAGCAGACAGAGCGGGGGGGCCCATGAGCAGTTCTTC.

The chain has TRBV4-3 and TRBJ1-2, with D unclear. Trimming removed 4 bases from V and 4 bases from J, with 10 bases in between. The CDR3 has 13 residues. The germline V gene has CDR1 LGHNA and CDR2 YSLEER. The CDR3: CASSRENGYGYTF. CDR3 DNA: TGCGCCAGCAGCCGAGAAAACGGCTATGGCTACACCTTC.